This is a list of T cell receptor beta chains from one sample in a study of Graves' ophthalmopathy and Graves' hyperthyroidism. TCRdb re-analysed the multiplex PCR reads in MiXCR, keeping a single row per CDR3 protein. The sample carries about 480,000 distinct CDR3 sequences, around an eighth recorded once. Material: blood. These receptors came from a woman in her twenties or thirties with Graves' ophthalmopathy. Both conserved end residues are part of each CDR3. The order of the fields is J gene, CDR3 length, V gene, clone size, D gene, CDR3 protein, CDR3 DNA. The D gene is left open where the match is weak. Clone size is given for some rows only: seen once, a few or many times, or a class if the clone is expanded.

J gene: TRBJ2-5; CDR3 length: 16; V gene: TRBV2; clone size: -; D gene: TRBD2; CDR3 protein: CASRLAGGNYQETQYF; CDR3 DNA: TGTGCCAGCAGGCTAGCGGGAGGGAACTACCAAGAGACCCAGTACTTC
J gene: TRBJ1-3; CDR3 length: 15; V gene: TRBV11-2; clone size: few; D gene: -; CDR3 protein: CASSLDHLRGNTIYF; CDR3 DNA: TGTGCCAGCAGCTTAGATCACCTTCGGGGAAACACCATATATTTT
J gene: TRBJ1-1; CDR3 length: 13; V gene: TRBV27; clone size: many; D gene: -; CDR3 protein: CASGRQPNTEAFF; CDR3 DNA: TGTGCCAGCGGTCGACAGCCGAACACTGAAGCTTTCTTT
J gene: TRBJ2-3; CDR3 length: 13; V gene: TRBV6-1; clone size: few; D gene: TRBD2; CDR3 protein: CATLFSGGDTQYF; CDR3 DNA: TGTGCCACCCTATTCTCCGGGGGGGATACGCAGTATTTT
J gene: TRBJ2-7; CDR3 length: 15; V gene: TRBV7-2; clone size: many; D gene: -; CDR3 protein: CASSSSRDLKYEQYF; CDR3 DNA: TGTGCCAGCAGCTCATCGAGGGACCTTAAATACGAGCAGTACTTC
J gene: TRBJ2-5; CDR3 length: 15; V gene: TRBV28; clone size: many; D gene: -; CDR3 protein: CASSFLSGVQETQYF; CDR3 DNA: TGTGCCAGCAGTTTTCTATCGGGGGTCCAAGAGACCCAGTACTTC
J gene: TRBJ1-5; CDR3 length: 17; V gene: TRBV12-5; clone size: many; D gene: -; CDR3 protein: CASGSHYGGASNQPQHF; CDR3 DNA: TGTGCTAGTGGGTCCCACTACGGGGGGGCCAGCAATCAGCCCCAGCATTTT
J gene: TRBJ2-2; CDR3 length: 13; V gene: TRBV7-6; clone size: -; D gene: -; CDR3 protein: CASSFVGLGELFF; CDR3 DNA: TGTGCCAGCAGCTTCGTGGGACTGGGGGAGCTGTTTTTT
J gene: TRBJ2-4; CDR3 length: 15; V gene: TRBV6-1; clone size: many; D gene: -; CDR3 protein: CASSEPSGTLNIQYF; CDR3 DNA: TGTGCCAGCAGTGAACCCTCCGGGACACTAAACATTCAGTACTTC
J gene: TRBJ1-5; CDR3 length: 17; V gene: TRBV28; clone size: many; D gene: TRBD1; CDR3 protein: CASSAPGTGYLNQPQHF; CDR3 DNA: TGTGCCAGCAGCGCGCCCGGGACAGGGTACCTCAATCAGCCCCAGCATTTT
J gene: TRBJ1-2; CDR3 length: 12; V gene: TRBV3-1; clone size: many; D gene: TRBD1; CDR3 protein: CASSRRQGGYTF; CDR3 DNA: TGTGCCAGCAGCCGAAGACAGGGAGGCTACACCTTC
J gene: TRBJ2-4; CDR3 length: 16; V gene: TRBV6-1; clone size: many; D gene: TRBD1; CDR3 protein: CASSGDRYLAKNIQYF; CDR3 DNA: TGTGCCAGCAGTGGGGACAGATATTTAGCCAAAAACATTCAGTACTTC
J gene: TRBJ2-7; CDR3 length: 14; V gene: TRBV10-3; clone size: many; D gene: -; CDR3 protein: CAISESEKPYEQYF; CDR3 DNA: TGTGCCATCAGTGAGTCAGAGAAGCCCTACGAGCAGTACTTC
J gene: TRBJ2-7; CDR3 length: 10; V gene: TRBV12-3/TRBV12-4; clone size: -; D gene: -; CDR3 protein: CARSSDEQYF; CDR3 DNA: TGTGCCAGAAGTTCGGACGAGCAGTACTTC
J gene: TRBJ2-5; CDR3 length: 15; V gene: TRBV12-3/TRBV12-4; clone size: -; D gene: -; CDR3 protein: CASSSNSVAQETQYF; CDR3 DNA: TGTGCCAGCAGTTCAAACAGCGTGGCCCAAGAGACCCAGTACTTC
J gene: TRBJ2-4; CDR3 length: 13; V gene: TRBV6-5; clone size: -; D gene: -; CDR3 protein: CASTFASSDIQYF; CDR3 DNA: TGTGCCAGCACCTTCGCCTCAAGCGACATTCAGTACTTC
J gene: TRBJ1-5; CDR3 length: 16; V gene: TRBV6-1; clone size: few; D gene: -; CDR3 protein: CASRLAGRYSNQPQHF; CDR3 DNA: TGTGCCAGCAGATTGGCGGGGCGGTATAGCAATCAGCCCCAGCATTTT
J gene: TRBJ2-7; CDR3 length: 15; V gene: TRBV11-2; clone size: many; D gene: -; CDR3 protein: CASSLTRGPAYEQYF; CDR3 DNA: TGTGCCAGCAGCTTAACCCGGGGGCCTGCCTACGAGCAGTACTTC
J gene: TRBJ2-7; CDR3 length: 12; V gene: TRBV28; clone size: -; D gene: -; CDR3 protein: CASTGSLNEQYF; CDR3 DNA: TGTGCCAGCACGGGTTCCCTCAACGAGCAGTACTTC
J gene: TRBJ1-2; CDR3 length: 15; V gene: TRBV27; clone size: many; D gene: -; CDR3 protein: CASSLRLGSSYGYTF; CDR3 DNA: TGTGCCAGCAGTTTAAGGCTGGGGAGCAGCTATGGCTACACCTTC
J gene: TRBJ2-6; CDR3 length: 15; V gene: TRBV20-1; clone size: many; D gene: -; CDR3 protein: CSAINRVSGANVLTF; CDR3 DNA: TGCAGTGCTATAAACAGGGTTTCGGGGGCCAACGTCCTGACTTTC
J gene: TRBJ2-7; CDR3 length: 12; V gene: TRBV11-2; clone size: few; D gene: TRBD2; CDR3 protein: CASTRGEGKQYF; CDR3 DNA: TGTGCCAGCACCCGGGGGGAGGGCAAGCAGTACTTC
J gene: TRBJ1-2; CDR3 length: 12; V gene: TRBV6-5; clone size: many; D gene: -; CDR3 protein: CASSRDRTVYTF; CDR3 DNA: TGTGCCAGCAGTCGAGACAGGACAGTCTACACCTTC
J gene: TRBJ2-2; CDR3 length: 16; V gene: TRBV12-3/TRBV12-4; clone size: -; D gene: -; CDR3 protein: CASSLGSGPNTGELFF; CDR3 DNA: TGTGCCAGCAGTTTAGGCTCAGGGCCGAACACCGGGGAGCTGTTTTTT